This TCR beta chain is from a study of blood T cells in healthy people across ages (dated by TCRdb to between 2014 and 2016). Turning to the overall study: In model experiments, template switching captured roughly one uniquely barcoded TCR beta cDNA molecule for every two T cells. The study measured age-related changes in TCR beta repertoire diversity using deep sequencing normalized with unique cDNA molecular identifiers. To avoid experimental bias, donors of different ages were spread randomly across the sequencing lanes. The donors were divided into four age groups: young (average 16 years), middle-aged (over 35), aged (roughly 60) and long-lived (roughly 82). The study analyzed two additional independent replicas of 1 million unique cDNA reads from the same blood draw for two donors, one aged 18 to 29 and one aged 80 or older.

The library was generated by 5' RACE. The second PCR ran for roughly 7 to 12 cycles and used a J-beta primer mix along with a sample-barcoded 5' primer. A template-switch 5' adaptor carrying 12 random nucleotides introduced a unique molecular identifier onto each TCR beta cDNA molecule. At least 2.5 million CDR3-containing paired-end reads were obtained from each sample. The Mint cDNA synthesis kit, primed by a TRBC-specific oligonucleotide, was used to synthesize first-strand cDNA from all RNA. All cDNA was treated with uracil-DNA glycosylase and then went through a first 18-cycle PCR with the universal primers M1SS and BC2_uni_R. The published analysis was carried out like this. For normalization, 1 million high-quality reads were randomly selected from each sample, with every read carrying a distinct molecular identifier. Reads with shared molecular identifiers were discarded instead of being binned into consensus sequences. MiTCR, with a Q25 quality threshold and the strictest error-elimination algorithm, was used for CDR3 identification, clonotype clustering and error correction. A nonparametric unseen species model using Euler transformation provided a lower-bound estimate of total TCR beta diversity. The raw public data were reprocessed by TCRdb itself: fastp quality trimming at Q25, MiXCR clonotype calling, in-frame beta chains only. A single entry per CDR3 protein holds the most common genes and DNA from its merged rows. The V and J calls were determined by TCRdb, not by the authors. This sample has 1.5 million to 2 million distinct CDR3 sequences in its table, and 35% to 50% of those were observed once. The ten largest clones take up approximately 22% of the sample.

Findings and caveats that apply to the study as a whole: Observed TCR beta diversity per million T cells fell roughly linearly with age, and a significant reduction was already apparent by age roughly 40. The long-lived group showed more naive CD4+ T cells, fewer expanded clones and increased TCR diversity than the aged group, suggesting age selection. Total diversity estimates from one million sequenced T cells were considered lower bounds and underestimates. Because the CMV infection status of the donors was unknown, age-related changes in expanded clonotypes may potentially have been confounded. Since profiling was done on bulk unsorted PBMCs, naive and antigen-experienced compartments could not be conclusively compared. The percentage of naive T cells measured by flow cytometry correlated strongly with observed TCR beta diversity.

The 39 donors, aged roughly 6 to 90 years, were systemically healthy Caucasian individuals from Russia. Each donor gave 8.5 to 10 milliliters of peripheral blood, collected into EDTA-treated Vacutainer tubes. Ficoll-Paque density-gradient centrifugation was used to isolate PBMCs, with at least 6.5 million per sample. Trizol reagent was used to extract total RNA from the PBMCs, yielding at least 5 micrograms per sample. For every donor, flow cytometry on a PBMC aliquot measured the percentage of naive CD45RAhigh/CD27high T cells. On this clonotype itself: Its binding antigen is unknown. No much larger clone is present one base from it, and per-base qualities are unavailable.

The sequenced sample was blood. This TCR came from a human donor in good health.

The nucleotide sequence is TGTGCCATCACCCTGACCGGGGACAGTAACACTGAAGCTTTCTTT. It translates to CAITLTGDSNTEAFF. This receptor chain uses TRBV10-3 and TRBJ1-1, with 7 bases aligning to TRBD1. Per the germline V gene, ENHRY is the CDR1 and SYGVKD is the CDR2. For this chain, trimming is 7 bases at the V end and 2 bases at the J end, and the number of junction bases without a gene match is 10. Measured from the cysteine to the phenylalanine, the CDR3 is 15 residues long. Solely the CDR3 DNA is kept, with 45 bases framed from the first base.